This passage covers 32 T cell receptor beta chains from one sample sequenced in a study of T-cell memory formation after mild COVID-19. TCRdb re-called the 5' RACE reads through MiXCR, storing one row per CDR3 protein. The sample holds a few hundred thousand distinct CDR3 sequences, 14% seen once. Sequencing was carried out using PBMCs or a T cell subset sorted from them (not recorded which). The receptors originated from a man aged 18 to 30 who had mild COVID-19 (a few samples of this study predate the infection). Cell type and time point are not known.

The rearrangement uses TRBV20-1 and TRBJ1-5; tentative D call: TRBD1 (5 bases). The CDR3 runs 16 residues. V was cut by 5 bases and J by 9 bases, with 26 bases left in between. Per germline, CDR1 DFQATT and CDR2 SNEGSKA (reference sequence). The CDR3: CSASSPTAIARGPQHF. In nucleotides, the CDR3 is TGCAGTGCTTCCTCCCCGACAGCCATAGCAAGGGGGCCCCAGCATTTT.

This clonotype has at least ten counts. The rearrangement uses TRBV11-2 and TRBJ2-1; 8 nucleotides match TRBD2. V lost 6 bases to trimming and J lost 1 base; unmatched junction nucleotides: 11. The germline V gene has CDR1 SGHAT and CDR2 FQNNGV. The CDR3 is made up of 17 amino acids. Written as DNA, the CDR3 is TGTGCCAGCAGACCCGGACGGGGGGGCCCTTCCTACAATGAGCAGTTCTTC. The encoded protein is CASRPGRGGPSYNEQFF.

This clonotype has a handful of counts. The genes are TRBV9 and TRBJ2-7; 7 bases are a match to TRBD1. J was trimmed by 4 bases and V by 0 bases; bases with no gene match: 7. The CDR3 extends over 15 amino acids. Germline-derived CDR1 and CDR2 are SGDLS and YYNGEE. The CDR3 reads CASSVGAAGGYEQYF. The CDR3 DNA is TGTGCCAGCAGCGTAGGGGCAGCAGGGGGTTACGAGCAGTACTTC. Based on the CDR3 plus reference TRBV9 and TRBJ2-7, the full variable domain is DSGVTQTPKHLITATGQRVTLRCSPRSGDLSVYWYQQSLDQGLQFLIQYYNGEERAKGNILERFSAQQFPDLHSELNLSSLELGDSALYFCASSVGAAGGYEQYFGPGTRLTVT.

This clonotype has only a few counts. The chain carries TRBV12-3 or TRBV12-4 and TRBJ1-6; D uncertain. V lost 1 base and J 10 bases, leaving 8 bases between the germline ends. The CDR3 covers 13 residues. CDR3 in amino acids: CASSLVWGSPLHF. CDR3 bases: TGTGCCAGCAGTTTAGTCTGGGGATCACCCCTCCACTTT.

This clonotype was seen a few times. The chain joins TRBV20-1 to TRBJ1-6; 11 bases agree with TRBD1. The CDR3 runs 14 residues. Germline CDR1 is DFQATT and CDR2 is SNEGSKA (reference sequence). V was clipped by 5 bases and J by 7 bases; unmatched bases: 4. The CDR3 sequence is CSAWDRGDNSPLHF. In nucleotides, the CDR3 is TGCAGTGCTTGGGACAGGGGGGACAATTCACCCCTCCACTTT.

In nucleotides, the CDR3 is TGCGCCAGCAGCCAAGATCGGGGGGCTGGTACAGATACGCAGTATTTT. Protein sequence: CASSQDRGAGTDTQYF. The chain uses TRBV4-3 and TRBJ2-3; TRBD2 might be the D (7 bases). From germline, CDR1 is LGHNA and CDR2 YSLEER. The germline V and J ends were trimmed by 0 bases and 3 bases, with 13 bases remaining between them. The length of the CDR3 is 16 residues.

This clonotype has just a few counts. This chain connects TRBV11-1 to TRBJ2-1, with 8 bases lining up with TRBD1. Per germline, CDR1 SGHAT and CDR2 FQDESV (reference sequence). CDR3 length equals 14 residues. With 5 bases clipped from V and 8 bases from J, the junction kept 8 bases outside the gene matches. The CDR3 coding sequence is TGTGCCAGCAGCGTCGGACAGGGCCCCCATGAGCAGTTCTTC. This encodes CASSVGQGPHEQFF.

The V gene is TRBV7-9, the J gene TRBJ1-6; D is possibly TRBD1 (6 bases). Germline lookup yields CDR1 SEHNR and CDR2 FQNEAQ (reference sequence). V was trimmed by 3 bases and J by 9 bases, leaving 21 bases between them. The CDR3 has 17 residues. This CDR3 is CASSFGSRGLMGSPLHF. CDR3 nucleotide sequence: TGTGCCAGCAGCTTTGGCTCCCGGGGGCTGATGGGTTCACCCCTCCACTTT.

This clonotype was found a few times. The chain's CDR3 is CATSGGLAGERQYF. The CDR3 DNA follows: TGTGCCACCAGCGGGGGACTAGCGGGGGAGCGGCAGTATTTT. The J gene is TRBJ2-3, the V gene TRBV15; TRBD2 matches at 14 bases. The CDR3 totals 14 residues. Germline V CDR1 and CDR2: LNHNV, YYDKDF (reference sequence). J was trimmed by 11 bases and V by 5 bases; bases with no gene match: 6.

This chain connects TRBV4-2 to TRBJ2-3; TRBD2 matches at 9 bases. Germline V gene lookup returns CDR1 LGHNA and CDR2 YNFKEQ. There are 16 residues in the CDR3. With 3 bases clipped from V and 1 base from J, the junction kept 5 bases outside the gene matches. The CDR3 DNA reads TGTGCCAGCAGCCACTCGATAGCGGGGGGCACAGATACGCAGTATTTT. This translates into CASSHSIAGGTDTQYF.

This clonotype was seen only once. This chain uses TRBV6-2 or TRBV6-3 with TRBJ2-3; 9 bases agree with TRBD2. V lost 6 bases and J lost 4; bases outside the gene matches: 11. The CDR3 has 16 residues. CDR1 MNHEY and CDR2 SVGEGT come from the germline V gene. DNA for the CDR3: TGTGCCAGCAGGGGTAGCGGGGGCCTGGGTGCAGATACGCAGTATTTT. Amino acid sequence: CASRGSGGLGADTQYF.

This clonotype was picked up a small number of times. The chain links TRBV29-1 to TRBJ1-1; D is possibly TRBD1 (6 bases). CDR1 SQVTM and CDR2 ANQGSEA come from the germline V gene. This CDR3 is 12 amino acids long. The germline V and J ends were trimmed by 7 bases and 7 bases, with 16 bases remaining between them. The CDR3 DNA reads as TGCAGCGCCTTACGGCCAGGGGATGAAGCTTTCTTT. Protein product: CSALRPGDEAFF.

The V call is TRBV19, the J call TRBJ2-2; D remains ambiguous. V lost 3 bases to trimming and J lost 6 bases, with 8 bases between them. The CDR3 covers 13 residues. Germline V gene lookup returns CDR1 LNHDA and CDR2 SQIVND (reference sequence). The CDR3 DNA reads TGTGCCAGTAGTATGGGTGCCCCCGGGGAGCTGTTTTTT. Translating gives CASSMGAPGELFF.

The chain carries TRBV7-2 and TRBJ1-4; D unresolved. The CDR3 is 18 residues long. Germline loops: CDR1 SGHTA, CDR2 FQGNSA. The V and J ends lost 0 bases and 0 bases respectively, with 14 bases between them. The CDR3 protein is CASSLALGSDPTNEKLFF. Written as DNA, the CDR3 is TGTGCCAGCAGCTTAGCTTTGGGGTCAGACCCAACTAATGAAAAACTGTTTTTT. The whole variable domain, filled in from reference TRBV7-2 and TRBJ1-4, reads GAGVSQSPSNKVTEKGKDVELRCDPISGHTALYWYRQSLGQGLEFLIYFQGNSAPDKSGLPSDRFSAERTGGSVSTLTIQRTQQEDSAVYLCASSLALGSDPTNEKLFFGSGTQLSVL.

The V call is TRBV6-2 or TRBV6-3, the J call TRBJ1-1, with 7 positions matching TRBD1. Germline V CDR1 and CDR2: MNHEY, SVGEGT. V lost 4 bases to trimming and J lost 5 bases; unmatched junction nucleotides: 7. The CDR3 is 14 amino acids. DNA of the CDR3: TGTGCCAGCAGTTCCCGACAGGGAGGAACTGAAGCTTTCTTT. It yields the protein CASSSRQGGTEAFF.

V and J are TRBV18 and TRBJ2-7; D is ambiguous. There are 13 residues in the CDR3. The germline CDR1 and CDR2 sequences are KGHSH and LQKENI. V shed 6 bases and J shed 6 bases, with 15 bases lying between them. As DNA, the CDR3 is TGTGCCAGCTCGCCCGCGACATTGGCCGAGCAGTACTTC. The encoded protein is CASSPATLAEQYF. Complete variable domain (other parts from reference TRBV18 and TRBJ2-7): NAGVMQNPRHLVRRRGQEARLRCSPMKGHSHVYWYRQLPEEGLKFMVYLQKENIIDESGMPKERFSAEFPKEGPSILRIQQVVRGDSAAYFCASSPATLAEQYFGPGTRLTVT.

This clonotype was found a few times. The rearrangement links TRBV23-1 to TRBJ2-5; no reliable D call. TRBV23-1 is reported as an ORF; its role is uncertain. Trimming removed 0 bases from V and 3 bases from J, with 8 bases in between. There are 14 residues in the CDR3. The CDR3 loop is CASSQSNREETQYF. DNA for the CDR3: TGCGCCAGCAGTCAATCGAACCGGGAAGAGACCCAGTACTTC.

Only a few counts were recorded for this clonotype. This sequence joins TRBV27 and TRBJ2-3, with 9 bases matching TRBD2. The germline gives CDR1 MNHEY, CDR2 SMNVEV (reference sequence). The V gene end was trimmed by 1 base and the J gene end by 1 base; junction bases not matched to a gene: 9. The CDR3 covers 18 residues. The DNA for the CDR3 is TGTGCCAGCAGTTTATACGGAGGCGGGGGGGCCGGCACAGATACGCAGTATTTT. As protein: CASSLYGGGGAGTDTQYF.

This clonotype has ten or more counts. The V call is TRBV7-2, the J call TRBJ2-1; 11 nucleotides match TRBD2. The CDR3 extends over 17 amino acids. Germline V gene lookup returns CDR1 SGHTA and CDR2 FQGNSA. Germline trimming cut 5 bases from V and 0 bases from J; bases unmatched to any gene: 6. The CDR3 DNA is TGTGCCAGCAGCGGCAGACTAGCGGGACCCTCCTACAATGAGCAGTTCTTC. Its protein product is CASSGRLAGPSYNEQFF.

The genes are TRBV12-3 or TRBV12-4 and TRBJ2-5; 8 positions agree with TRBD2. The V segment lost 2 bases and the J segment 1 base; nucleotides outside the gene matches: 3. CDR3 length: 15 residues. As DNA, the CDR3 is TGTGCCAGCAGTTTAAGGGCGGGGGGCCAAGAGACCCAGTACTTC. It translates to CASSLRAGGQETQYF.

This clonotype was seen only a few times. In nucleotides, the CDR3 is TGCAGTGCTAGGATCCACGGGGGGGGGACCGGGGAGCTGTTTTTT. It codes for CSARIHGGGTGELFF. The gene calls are TRBV20-1 and TRBJ2-2; 8 bases fit TRBD2. The V gene end was trimmed by 3 bases and the J gene end by 5 bases; junction bases not matched to a gene: 8. There are 15 residues in the CDR3. Looked up from germline, CDR1 is DFQATT and CDR2 is SNEGSKA (reference sequence).

Many counts were recorded for this clonotype. The rearrangement links TRBV10-3 to TRBJ2-5; D remains unclear. CDR3 length: 13 amino acids. Germline CDR1 ENHRY, CDR2 SYGVKD. V lost 0 bases and J lost 5, with 7 bases in between. CDR3 residues: CAISESLRETQYF. CDR3 nucleotides: TGTGCCATCAGTGAGTCCCTTCGGGAGACCCAGTACTTC.

The rearrangement uses TRBV15 and TRBJ1-3, with D uncertain. The CDR3 runs to 17 residues. Trimming stripped 6 bases from V and 4 bases from J, with 22 bases between. CDR1 and CDR2 from the germline V gene are LNHNV and YYDKDF (reference sequence). CDR3 residues: CATRPLLNKGGGNTIYF. The CDR3 bases are TGTGCCACCAGGCCACTCCTCAACAAGGGAGGAGGAAACACCATATATTTT.

The rearrangement links TRBV5-1 to TRBJ2-7, with 8 positions matching TRBD1. Germline values: CDR1 SGHRS, CDR2 YFSETQ. The CDR3 is 16 residues long. V shed 3 bases and J 6 bases; nucleotides not matched to a gene: 14. CDR3 nucleotide sequence: TGCGCCAGCAGCTCGCGAAGCAGGGGGCACGACGGCGAGCAGTACTTC. It codes for CASSSRSRGHDGEQYF.

The rearrangement links TRBV7-9 to TRBJ1-3; the D gene is possibly TRBD1 (5 bases). Trimming removed 2 bases at V and 0 bases at J, with 11 bases between. Germline V gives CDR1 SEHNR, CDR2 FQNEAQ (reference sequence). This CDR3 contains 16 residues. This CDR3 reads CASSLLRGYSGNTIYF. The CDR3 nucleotides are TGTGCCAGCAGCTTACTAAGGGGATACTCTGGAAACACCATATATTTT.

The genes are TRBV20-1 and TRBJ1-3, with D unresolved. The V end lost 2 bases, the J end lost 1 base, and 6 bases lay between the germline ends. The germline V gene has CDR1 DFQATT and CDR2 SNEGSKA (reference sequence). The CDR3 runs to 13 residues. CDR3 DNA: TGCAGTGCTAGATCAGGTTCTGGAAACACCATATATTTT. Residues: CSARSGSGNTIYF.

The gene calls are TRBV4-1 and TRBJ1-4, with D uncertain. Germline V gives CDR1 MGHRA, CDR2 YSYEKL. V was cut by 1 base and J by 4 bases, with 10 bases left in between. The CDR3 is made up of 15 amino acids. Here the CDR3 reads CASSQVGFLNEKLFF. DNA of the CDR3: TGCGCCAGCAGCCAAGTGGGGTTCCTTAATGAAAAACTGTTTTTT.

This clonotype occurred a few times. The chain is built from TRBV7-2 and TRBJ2-1; 12 nucleotides match TRBD1. CDR1 SGHTA and CDR2 FQGNSA come from the germline V gene. The CDR3 is made up of 16 amino acids. The V gene end was trimmed by 5 bases and the J gene end by 6 bases; junction bases not matched to a gene: 8. For the CDR3, the DNA is TGTGCCAGCAGCAACTCTGGGACAGGGGGCTTCAATGAGCAGTTCTTC. It translates to CASSNSGTGGFNEQFF. Complete variable domain (other parts from reference TRBV7-2 and TRBJ2-1): GAGVSQSPSNKVTEKGKDVELRCDPISGHTALYWYRQSLGQGLEFLIYFQGNSAPDKSGLPSDRFSAERTGGSVSTLTIQRTQQEDSAVYLCASSNSGTGGFNEQFFGPGTRLTVL.

This clonotype was detected a few times. The genes are TRBV5-4 and TRBJ2-7, with no clear D. The CDR3 covers 12 residues. Trimming shortened V by 0 bases and J by 6 bases, and 7 bases separated the two germline ends. CDR1 and CDR2 (germline): SGHNT, YYREEE (reference sequence). CDR3 residues: CASSLEGFEQYV. The DNA of the CDR3 is TGTGCCAGCAGCTTGGAGGGATTCGAGCAGTACGTC.

This clonotype was seen ten or more times. V and J are TRBV4-3 and TRBJ2-6, with D uncertain. The CDR3 loop spans 15 amino acids. Germline assignment: CDR1 LGHNA and CDR2 YSLEER. The V end was cut by 1 base, the J end by 5 bases, with 9 bases between. CDR3 region: CASSQVTLRANVLTF. CDR3 nucleotide sequence: TGCGCCAGCAGCCAAGTTACCCTCCGGGCCAACGTCCTGACTTTC.

This clonotype was counted only a few times. The V call is TRBV3-1, the J call TRBJ2-2, with 10 bases fitting TRBD2. This CDR3 is built from 16 residues. Germline V lookup: CDR1 LGHDT, CDR2 YNNKEL (reference sequence). V shed 4 bases and J 1 base; nucleotides not matched to a gene: 3. The CDR3 sequence: CASSPWTSGNTGELFF. Here the CDR3 DNA reads TGTGCCAGCAGCCCCTGGACTAGCGGGAACACCGGGGAGCTGTTTTTT.

The chain is built from TRBV7-2 and TRBJ2-1; 8 positions agree with TRBD1. Germline CDR1 is SGHTA and CDR2 is FQGNSA. This CDR3 comprises 14 residues. The ends lost 2 bases at V and 9 bases at J; junction bases unmatched: 6. Here the CDR3 reads CASSLPRRGLEQFF. The CDR3 bases are TGTGCCAGCAGCTTACCCCGCAGGGGGCTTGAGCAGTTCTTC.